The 30 T cell receptor beta chains below were found in one sample sequenced in a study of blood T cell repertoires in COVID-19. Repertoires were generated with immunoSEQ multiplex PCR, while TCRdb's copy carries only in-frame clones and drops some. The table lists about 330,000 clones, more than 85% of them singletons. The sequenced sample consisted of PBMCs or T cells enriched from blood (not recorded which). These receptors originate from a woman aged 30 to 39 who had recovered from COVID-19.

This clone was seen just once. The J gene is TRBJ2-7, the V gene TRBV24-1; D is perhaps TRBD1 (7 bases). V lost 7 bases to trimming and J lost 2 bases, with 23 bases between them. The V gene's germline CDR1 is KGHDR and CDR2 SFDVKD. The CDR3 is 17 amino acids. The CDR3 bases are TGTGCCACCAGCGGGACAGCTAAGCGCGGGGAAGCCTACGAGCAGTACTTC. The encoded protein is CATSGTAKRGEAYEQYF.

The chain joins TRBV3-1 (or the pseudogene TRBV3-2) to TRBJ1-1, with D possibly being TRBD1 (5 bases). The CDR3 is made up of 14 amino acids. Germline assignment: CDR1 LGHDT and CDR2 YNNKEL (reference sequence). V was trimmed by 1 base and J by 5 bases, leaving 11 bases between them. The CDR3: CASSQVQGRTEAFF. The CDR3 nucleotides read TGTGCCAGCAGCCAAGTTCAGGGAAGAACTGAAGCTTTCTTT.

This chain's CDR3 is CASSPTRISGYTF. Written as DNA, the CDR3 is TGTGCCAGCAGCCCCACGAGGATTAGTGGCTACACCTTC. This chain uses TRBV3-1 (or the pseudogene TRBV3-2) with TRBJ1-2; D is unclear. V lost 4 bases and J 7 bases, leaving 13 bases between the germline ends. CDR1 LGHDT and CDR2 YNNKEL come from the germline V gene (reference sequence). The CDR3 extends over 13 amino acids.

The rearrangement uses TRBV7-9 and TRBJ2-7, with D maybe TRBD1 (6 bases). Trimming left V 6 bases short and J 3 bases short, with 12 bases between. Germline CDR1 reads SEHNR; CDR2 reads FQNEAQ (reference sequence). The CDR3 consists of 13 residues. CDR3 DNA sequence: TGTGCCAGCAGGACGGGACACCGCTACGAGCAGTACTTC. Translated: CASRTGHRYEQYF. Complete variable domain (other parts from reference TRBV7-9 and TRBJ2-7): DTGVSQNPRHKITKRGQNVTFRCDPISEHNRLYWYRQTLGQGPEFLTYFQNEAQLEKSRLLSDRFSAERPKGSFSTLEIQRTEQGDSAMYLCASRTGHRYEQYFGPGTRLTVT.

A single count supports this clone. This chain uses TRBV19 with TRBJ2-7; TRBD2 is a possible D gene (5 bases). Trimming pared 6 bases from V and 3 bases from J, leaving 15 bases between. In germline, CDR1 is LNHDA, CDR2 SQIVND (reference sequence). CDR3 length: 14 amino acids. CDR3: CASRRTRANYEQYF. CDR3 in DNA: TGTGCCAGTAGGAGGACGAGGGCAAACTACGAGCAGTACTTC. Supplemented by reference TRBV19 and TRBJ2-7, the full variable domain reads DGGITQSPKYLFRKEGQNVTLSCEQNLNHDAMYWYRQDPGQGLRLIYYSQIVNDFQKGDIAEGYSVSREKKESFPLTVTSAQKNPTAFYLCASRRTRANYEQYFGPGTRLTVT.

V gene TRBV25-1 combines with J gene TRBJ1-6; TRBD1 agrees at 9 bases. CDR1 and CDR2 from the germline V gene are MGHDK and SYGVNS. Trimming at V came to 6 bases and at J to 8 bases, leaving 8 bases not matched to a gene. The CDR3 runs 15 residues. The CDR3 region has the DNA TGTGCCAGCAGAGAGACAGGGGGAGCTGATTCACCCCTCCACTTT. It specifies CASRETGGADSPLHF.

About this clone: Other DNA sequences of this sample code for an identical CDR3. V gene TRBV18 combines with J gene TRBJ1-2; D perhaps matches TRBD1 (5 bases). V was trimmed by 0 bases and J by 3 bases, leaving 5 bases between them. This CDR3 has 13 residues. The V gene's germline CDR1 is KGHSH and CDR2 LQKENI. CDR3 amino acids: CASSPPGDYGYTF. The CDR3 region has the DNA TGTGCCAGCTCACCACCAGGGGACTATGGCTACACCTTC. The complete variable domain, with remaining parts taken from reference TRBV18 and TRBJ1-2, reads NAGVMQNPRHLVRRRGQEARLRCSPMKGHSHVYWYRQLPEEGLKFMVYLQKENIIDESGMPKERFSAEFPKEGPSILRIQQVVRGDSAAYFCASSPPGDYGYTFGSGTRLTVV.

The rearrangement joins TRBV7-9 to TRBJ2-7, with TRBD2 as a possible D gene (5 bases). Germline CDR1 reads SEHNR; CDR2 reads FQNEAQ (reference sequence). This CDR3 has 13 residues. The ends were cut back, 6 bases at V and 4 bases at J, with 13 bases in the middle. The CDR3 is CASSSNTRYEQYF. In DNA form, the CDR3 reads TGTGCCAGCAGTTCAAATACTAGGTACGAGCAGTACTTC. The variable domain in full, with the rest retrieved from reference TRBV7-9 and TRBJ2-7, is DTGVSQNPRHKITKRGQNVTFRCDPISEHNRLYWYRQTLGQGPEFLTYFQNEAQLEKSRLLSDRFSAERPKGSFSTLEIQRTEQGDSAMYLCASSSNTRYEQYFGPGTRLTVT.

The J gene is TRBJ1-3, the V gene TRBV28, with D perhaps TRBD1 (5 bases). V gave up 9 bases and J gave up 1 base, with 13 bases separating them. This CDR3 is built from 14 residues. CDR1 is MDHEN, CDR2 SYDVKM, per germline. The CDR3 sequence is CASWEGSSGNTIYF. The DNA of the CDR3 is TGTGCCAGTTGGGAGGGGAGTTCTGGAAACACCATATATTTT. The complete variable domain, with remaining parts taken from reference TRBV28 and TRBJ1-3, reads DVKVTQSSRYLVKRTGEKVFLECVQDMDHENMFWYRQDPGLGLRLIYFSYDVKMKEKGDIPEGYSVSREKKERFSLILESASTNQTSMYLCASWEGSSGNTIYFGEGSWLTVV.

The chain employs TRBV7-2 and TRBJ1-5; D remains unclear. CDR1 is SGHTA, CDR2 FQGNSA, per germline. The ends were cut back, 5 bases at V and 7 bases at J, with 12 bases in the middle. The CDR3 sequence is 13 residues long. CDR3 amino acids: CASSANARQPQHF. The CDR3 DNA follows: TGTGCCAGCAGCGCAAACGCGCGCCAGCCCCAGCATTTT.

This rearrangement joins TRBV5-6 to TRBJ2-1; D call uncertain. CDR1 is SGHDT and CDR2 is YYEEEE in the germline V gene. This CDR3 is 11 amino acids long. V was shortened by 1 base and J by 7 bases, with 3 bases between the two germline ends. The CDR3, as DNA: TGTGCCAGCAGCTTGTCAAATGAGCAGTTCTTC. Amino acid sequence: CASSLSNEQFF.

The chain has TRBV4-2 and TRBJ1-6; D might be TRBD1 (6 bases). Per germline, CDR1 LGHNA and CDR2 YNFKEQ. This CDR3 has 14 residues. The V and J ends lost 4 bases and 7 bases respectively, with 11 bases between them. The CDR3 region has the DNA TGTGCCAGCAGCCGAGACAGGTACAATTCACCCCTCCACTTT. Residues: CASSRDRYNSPLHF.

Concerning this clone itself: This sample includes further DNA sequences coding for the same CDR3. This rearrangement joins TRBV28 to TRBJ2-3; D is uncertain. The V gene lost 3 bases and the J gene lost 0 bases, with 10 bases spanning the gap. This CDR3 is 15 amino acids long. Germline CDR1 and CDR2: MDHEN and SYDVKM. The DNA for the CDR3 is TGTGCCAGCAGTTTCGCAGGCCGGAGCACAGATACGCAGTATTTT. Its protein is CASSFAGRSTDTQYF.

The V and J genes are TRBV7-9 and TRBJ1-1, with 7 positions matching TRBD1. Germline V gene sequence: CDR1 SEHNR, CDR2 FQNEAQ (reference sequence). Trimming cost V 8 bases and J 8 bases; bases outside gene matches: 11. The CDR3 runs 13 residues. The CDR3 DNA reads as TGTGCCAGCTCCCGACAGGGACTGATGGAAGCTTTCTTT. Protein sequence: CASSRQGLMEAFF.

To note about this clone: The junction does not match germline at one end; this may be a read error. This CDR3 is CASSVTPGQGKETQYF. The CDR3 bases are TGTGCTAGCAGCGTAACACCGGGACAGGGGAAAGAGACCCAGTACTTC. The chain couples TRBV7-7 to TRBJ2-5; 10 positions match TRBD1. Per the germline V gene, CDR1 is SSHAT and CDR2 is FNYEAQ (reference sequence). The CDR3 consists of 16 residues.

This chain connects TRBV6-2 or TRBV6-3 to TRBJ1-5; 10 nucleotides agree with TRBD1. V lost 7 bases and J lost 9; bases outside the gene matches: 12. Per the germline V gene, CDR1 is MNHEY and CDR2 is SVGEGT. This CDR3 has 15 residues. CDR3 DNA sequence: TGTGCCAGCACCCCGGGACAGGGGCTTCGACTGCCCCAGCATTTT. This encodes CASTPGQGLRLPQHF.

The chain is built from TRBV6-6 and TRBJ2-3, with 9 bases that match TRBD2. Trimming cost V 5 bases and J 0 bases; bases outside gene matches: 9. Germline lookup yields CDR1 MNHNY and CDR2 SVGAGI (reference sequence). The CDR3 sequence is 17 residues long. The CDR3 DNA is TGTGCCAGCAGTCCCTACCCTAGCGGGGCTAGCACAGATACGCAGTATTTT. It yields the protein CASSPYPSGASTDTQYF.

The chain uses TRBV11-1 and TRBJ2-7, with 7 bases aligning to TRBD1. V was clipped by 4 bases and J by 2 bases; unmatched bases: 8. Per germline, CDR1 SGHAT and CDR2 FQDESV (reference sequence). The CDR3 runs 15 residues. This CDR3 is CASSSHRGPPYEQYF. DNA for the CDR3: TGTGCCAGCAGCTCTCACAGGGGACCCCCCTACGAGCAGTACTTC.

The chain combines TRBV27 with TRBJ1-1; 7 bases agree with TRBD1. CDR3 size: 18 residues. J gave up 5 bases and V 5 bases, and 20 bases lay outside the gene matches. Germline CDR1 reads MNHEY; CDR2 reads SMNVEV (reference sequence). The CDR3 bases are TGTGCCAGCAGTGGCACCCCAACGGTCGAGGGCAGGGGGACTGAAGCTTTCTTT. It translates to CASSGTPTVEGRGTEAFF.

This chain connects TRBV18 to TRBJ1-3; TRBD1 matches at 12 bases. Losses at the gene ends were 4 bases for V and 2 bases for J; bases not matched to a gene: 0. The CDR3 length is 15 residues. From germline, CDR1 is KGHSH and CDR2 LQKENI. CDR3 nucleotides: TGTGCCAGCTCACGGGACAGGGGGCCTGGAAACACCATATATTTT. It is translated as CASSRDRGPGNTIYF.

The CDR3 DNA reads as TGCGCCAGCAGCCGGGACAGGGGGCTTGGGAACACTGAAGCTTTCTTT. As protein: CASSRDRGLGNTEAFF. The V gene is TRBV5-1, the J gene TRBJ1-1, with 12 bases fitting TRBD1. With 4 bases clipped from V and 1 base from J, the junction kept 5 bases outside the gene matches. Germline V gene data show CDR1 as SGHRS and CDR2 as YFSETQ. CDR3 length: 16 residues.

This clone was seen just once. CDR3 nucleotides: TGTGCCAGTAAGGGGGACTACAGAGCAACTAATGAAAAACTGTTTTTT. It specifies CASKGDYRATNEKLFF. The J gene is TRBJ1-4, the V gene TRBV19; TRBD1 is a possible D gene (6 bases). Trimming left V 7 bases short and J 0 bases short, with 15 bases between. The germline CDR1 and CDR2 sequences are LNHDA and SQIVND (reference sequence). The CDR3 covers 16 residues.

The chain is built from TRBV5-1 and TRBJ2-7; possibly TRBD1 for D (6 bases). The V end lost 0 bases, the J end lost 5 bases, and 18 bases lay between the germline ends. Germline assignment: CDR1 SGHRS and CDR2 YFSETQ. This CDR3 is built from 16 residues. The CDR3 DNA is TGCGCCAGCAGCTTGGATTTCGAGGGGGAGTTCGACGAGCAGTACTTC. It is translated as CASSLDFEGEFDEQYF.

This clone was counted a few times. The chain is built from TRBV19 and TRBJ2-5, with D maybe TRBD1 (5 bases). CDR3 length equals 14 residues. The germline V gene has CDR1 LNHDA and CDR2 SQIVND (reference sequence). V was trimmed by 7 bases and J by 4 bases, leaving 16 bases between them. This chain's CDR3 is CASKGPPDGETQYF. Written as DNA, the CDR3 is TGTGCCAGTAAGGGGCCCCCGGACGGAGAGACCCAGTACTTC. Full variable domain (missing parts from reference TRBV19 and TRBJ2-5): DGGITQSPKYLFRKEGQNVTLSCEQNLNHDAMYWYRQDPGQGLRLIYYSQIVNDFQKGDIAEGYSVSREKKESFPLTVTSAQKNPTAFYLCASKGPPDGETQYFGPGTRLLVL.

The count of this clone is one. The V and J genes are TRBV3-1 (or the pseudogene TRBV3-2) and TRBJ2-5, with a tentative D call TRBD2 (7 bases). Per germline, CDR1 LGHDT and CDR2 YNNKEL (reference sequence). The CDR3 contains 16 residues. Trimming pared 7 bases from V and 4 bases from J, leaving 22 bases between. The CDR3 DNA reads TGTGCCAGCACCAAAAGGGGGGGGCTAGCGCTAGAGACCCAGTACTTC. This gives the protein CASTKRGGLALETQYF.

V is TRBV6-5 and J is TRBJ1-1; TRBD1 might be the D (6 bases). From germline, CDR1 is MNHEY and CDR2 SVGAGI. This CDR3 has 15 residues. V was clipped by 6 bases and J by 7 bases, with 21 bases between them. CDR3 coding DNA: TGTGCCAGCAGATCCCTTCATCAGGGACACCTTGAAGCTTTCTTT. Its translation: CASRSLHQGHLEAFF.

J is TRBJ1-2 and V is TRBV29-1, with D hard to call. Germline CDR1 reads SQVTM; CDR2 reads ANQGSEA. V was clipped by 3 bases and J by 0 bases, with 5 bases between them. The CDR3 has 12 amino acids. The CDR3 coding sequence is TGCAGCGTTGAGAGGACTAACTATGGCTACACCTTC. It is translated as CSVERTNYGYTF.

The chain has TRBV5-1 and TRBJ2-7; tentative D call: TRBD1 (7 bases). Looked up from germline, CDR1 is SGHRS and CDR2 is YFSETQ. The V gene lost 4 bases and the J gene lost 4 bases, with 18 bases spanning the gap. The CDR3 covers 15 residues. In DNA, the CDR3 is TGCGCCAGCAGCCCCGGAGGGGGCGCGTTTTACGAGCAGTACTTC. Translated: CASSPGGGAFYEQYF.

The V call is TRBV28, the J call TRBJ2-7; 10 bases line up with TRBD2. The J segment lost 3 bases and the V segment lost 7 bases, leaving 6 bases of the junction unmatched. Germline V gives CDR1 MDHEN, CDR2 SYDVKM. CDR3 length: 14 residues. Here the CDR3 reads CASIPGTSVYEQYF. CDR3 in DNA: TGTGCCAGCATCCCCGGGACTAGCGTCTACGAGCAGTACTTC.

The V gene is TRBV24-1, the J gene TRBJ2-2; tentatively, D is TRBD1 (6 bases). Germline-derived CDR1 and CDR2 are KGHDR and SFDVKD. The CDR3 runs 15 residues. V was shortened by 4 bases and J by 6 bases, with 14 bases between the two germline ends. As DNA, the CDR3 is TGTGCCACCAGTGACCCTACCGAGGGGGCCGGGGAGCTGTTTTTT. Encoded protein: CATSDPTEGAGELFF.